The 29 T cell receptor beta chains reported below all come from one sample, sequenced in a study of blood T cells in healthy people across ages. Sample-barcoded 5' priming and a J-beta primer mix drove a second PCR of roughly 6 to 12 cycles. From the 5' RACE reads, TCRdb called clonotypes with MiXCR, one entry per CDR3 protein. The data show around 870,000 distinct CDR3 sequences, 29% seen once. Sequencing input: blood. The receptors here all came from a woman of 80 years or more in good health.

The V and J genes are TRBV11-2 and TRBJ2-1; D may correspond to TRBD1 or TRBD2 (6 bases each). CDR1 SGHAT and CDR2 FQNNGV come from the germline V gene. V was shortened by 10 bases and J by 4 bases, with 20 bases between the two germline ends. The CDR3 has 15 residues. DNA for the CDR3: TGTGCCACCGCGAAGAAAGGGGGGTTATACAATGAGCAGTTCTTC. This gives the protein CATAKKGGLYNEQFF.

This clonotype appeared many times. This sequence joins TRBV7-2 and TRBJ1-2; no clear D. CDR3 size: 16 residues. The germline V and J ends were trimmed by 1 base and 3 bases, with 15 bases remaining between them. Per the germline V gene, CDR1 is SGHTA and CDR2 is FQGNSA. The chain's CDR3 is CASSLEGGGPDYGYTF. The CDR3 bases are TGTGCCAGCAGCTTAGAGGGAGGTGGGCCAGACTATGGCTACACCTTC.

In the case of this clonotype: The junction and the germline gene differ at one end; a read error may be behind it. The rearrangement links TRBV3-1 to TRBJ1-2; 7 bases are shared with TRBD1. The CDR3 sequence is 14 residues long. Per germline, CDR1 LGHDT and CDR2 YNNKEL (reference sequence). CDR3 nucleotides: TGTCCCAGCAGCCAAGAGAACAGGGGTGGCGGCTACACCTTC. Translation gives CPSSQENRGGGYTF.

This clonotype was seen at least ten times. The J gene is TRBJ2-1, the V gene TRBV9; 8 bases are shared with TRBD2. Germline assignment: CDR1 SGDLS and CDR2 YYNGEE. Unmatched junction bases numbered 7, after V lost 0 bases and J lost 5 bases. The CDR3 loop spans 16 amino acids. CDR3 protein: CASSVEGLAGNNEQFF. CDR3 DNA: TGTGCCAGCAGCGTAGAAGGGCTAGCGGGCAACAATGAGCAGTTCTTC. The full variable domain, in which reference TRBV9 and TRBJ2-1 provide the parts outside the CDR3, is DSGVTQTPKHLITATGQRVTLRCSPRSGDLSVYWYQQSLDQGLQFLIQYYNGEERAKGNILERFSAQQFPDLHSELNLSSLELGDSALYFCASSVEGLAGNNEQFFGPGTRLTVL.

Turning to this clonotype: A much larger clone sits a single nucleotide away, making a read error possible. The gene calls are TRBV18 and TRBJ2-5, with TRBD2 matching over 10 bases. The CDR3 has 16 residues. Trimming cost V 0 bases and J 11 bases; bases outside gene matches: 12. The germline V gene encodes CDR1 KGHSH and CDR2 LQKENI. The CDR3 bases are TGTGCCAGCTCACCACCGATCAGCGGGGGGGCCAATGAGCAGTACTTC. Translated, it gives CASSPPISGGANEQYF.

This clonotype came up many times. This CDR3 reads CASSFGQGDTEAFF. The CDR3 nucleotides are TGTGCCAGCAGCTTTGGGCAGGGAGACACTGAAGCTTTCTTT. The chain recombines TRBV12-3 or TRBV12-4 with TRBJ1-1; possible D gene TRBD1, 5 bases. This CDR3 has 14 amino acids. V was shortened by 6 bases and J by 3 bases, with 14 bases between the two germline ends.

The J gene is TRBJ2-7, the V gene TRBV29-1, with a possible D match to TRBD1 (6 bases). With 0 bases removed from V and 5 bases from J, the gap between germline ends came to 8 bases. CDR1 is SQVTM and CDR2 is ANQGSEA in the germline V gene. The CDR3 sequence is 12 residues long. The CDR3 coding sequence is TGCAGCGTTGAAGAAAAGGGGGACGAGCAGTACTTC. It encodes CSVEEKGDEQYF.

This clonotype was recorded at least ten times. This CDR3 is CASSPELRTPQHF. CDR3 bases: TGTGCCAGCTCACCAGAGTTACGTACGCCCCAGCATTTT. The chain combines TRBV18 with TRBJ1-5, with D hard to call. Between the trimmed V and J ends, which lost 2 bases and 9 bases, there was a span of 11 bases. In germline, CDR1 is KGHSH, CDR2 LQKENI. The CDR3 is made up of 13 amino acids. Full variable domain (missing parts from reference TRBV18 and TRBJ1-5): NAGVMQNPRHLVRRRGQEARLRCSPMKGHSHVYWYRQLPEEGLKFMVYLQKENIIDESGMPKERFSAEFPKEGPSILRIQQVVRGDSAAYFCASSPELRTPQHFGDGTRLSIL.

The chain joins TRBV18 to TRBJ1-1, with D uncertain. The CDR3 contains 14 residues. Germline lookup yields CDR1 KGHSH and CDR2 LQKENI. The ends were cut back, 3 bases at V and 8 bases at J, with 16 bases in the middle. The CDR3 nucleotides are TGTGCCAGCTCACCCTCCGCCTCCCGAGGAGAAGCTTTCTTT. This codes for CASSPSASRGEAFF.

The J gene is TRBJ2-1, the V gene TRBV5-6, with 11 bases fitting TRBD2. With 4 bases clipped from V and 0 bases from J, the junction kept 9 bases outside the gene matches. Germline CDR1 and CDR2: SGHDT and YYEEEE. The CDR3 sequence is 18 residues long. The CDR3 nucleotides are TGTGCCAGCAGCCCGAATAGCGGGGGGGTTAGCTCCTACAATGAGCAGTTCTTC. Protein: CASSPNSGGVSSYNEQFF.

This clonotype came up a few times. CDR3 amino acids: CASSHRGPGAFF. Here the CDR3 DNA reads TGTGCCAGCAGTCACAGGGGGCCCGGAGCTTTCTTT. The chain is built from TRBV6-2 or TRBV6-3 and TRBJ1-1; 9 bases match TRBD1. The CDR3 is 12 residues long. CDR1 is MNHEY, CDR2 SVGEGT, per germline. V lost 5 bases, J lost 10 bases, and 5 bases stayed unmatched.

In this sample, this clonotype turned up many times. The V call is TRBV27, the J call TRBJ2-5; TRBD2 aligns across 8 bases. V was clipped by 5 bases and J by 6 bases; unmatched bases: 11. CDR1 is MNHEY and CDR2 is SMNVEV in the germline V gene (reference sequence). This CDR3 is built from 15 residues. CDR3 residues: CASSLEGLALQTQYF. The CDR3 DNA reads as TGTGCCAGCAGTCTCGAAGGACTAGCTCTCCAGACCCAGTACTTC.

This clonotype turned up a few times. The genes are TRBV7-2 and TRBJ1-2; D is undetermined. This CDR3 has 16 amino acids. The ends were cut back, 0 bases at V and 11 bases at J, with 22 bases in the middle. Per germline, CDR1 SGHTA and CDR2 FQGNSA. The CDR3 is CASSLAGSSPQSPYTF. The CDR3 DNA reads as TGTGCCAGCAGCTTAGCAGGGTCTTCTCCCCAGTCCCCTTACACCTTC. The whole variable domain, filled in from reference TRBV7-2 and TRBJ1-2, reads GAGVSQSPSNKVTEKGKDVELRCDPISGHTALYWYRQSLGQGLEFLIYFQGNSAPDKSGLPSDRFSAERTGGSVSTLTIQRTQQEDSAVYLCASSLAGSSPQSPYTFGSGTRLTVV.

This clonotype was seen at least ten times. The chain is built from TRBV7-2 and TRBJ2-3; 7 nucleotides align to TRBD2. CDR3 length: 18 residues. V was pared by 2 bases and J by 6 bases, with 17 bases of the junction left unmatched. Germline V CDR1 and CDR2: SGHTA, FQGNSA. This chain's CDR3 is CASSLKGSGGGSQDTQYF. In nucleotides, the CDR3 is TGTGCCAGCAGCTTAAAGGGAAGTGGCGGGGGAAGCCAGGATACGCAGTATTTT.

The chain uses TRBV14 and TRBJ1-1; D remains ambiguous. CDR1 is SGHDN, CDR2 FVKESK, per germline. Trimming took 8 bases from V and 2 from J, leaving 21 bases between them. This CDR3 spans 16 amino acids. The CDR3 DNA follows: TGTGCCAGCCATCTTCCAGGCCACCTCTCTAACACTGAAGCTTTCTTT. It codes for CASHLPGHLSNTEAFF.

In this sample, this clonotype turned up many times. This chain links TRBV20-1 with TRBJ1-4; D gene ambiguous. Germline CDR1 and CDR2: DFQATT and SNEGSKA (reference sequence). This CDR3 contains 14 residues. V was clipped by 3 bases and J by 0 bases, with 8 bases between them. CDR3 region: CSARDGPTNEKLFF. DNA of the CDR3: TGCAGTGCTAGGGACGGACCAACTAATGAAAAACTGTTTTTT.

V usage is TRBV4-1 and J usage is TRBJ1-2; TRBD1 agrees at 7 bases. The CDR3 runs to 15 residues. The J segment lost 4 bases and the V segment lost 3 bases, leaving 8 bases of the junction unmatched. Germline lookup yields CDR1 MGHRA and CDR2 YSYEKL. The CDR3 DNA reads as TGCGCCAGCAGCCATCGACAGGGTGGTGCCTATGGCTACACCTTC. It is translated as CASSHRQGGAYGYTF.

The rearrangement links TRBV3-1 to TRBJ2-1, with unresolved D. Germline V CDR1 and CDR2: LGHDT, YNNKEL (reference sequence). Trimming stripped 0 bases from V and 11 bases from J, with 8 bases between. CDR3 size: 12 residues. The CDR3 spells CASSQEDSQQFF. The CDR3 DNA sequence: TGTGCCAGCAGCCAAGAAGACTCCCAGCAGTTCTTC.

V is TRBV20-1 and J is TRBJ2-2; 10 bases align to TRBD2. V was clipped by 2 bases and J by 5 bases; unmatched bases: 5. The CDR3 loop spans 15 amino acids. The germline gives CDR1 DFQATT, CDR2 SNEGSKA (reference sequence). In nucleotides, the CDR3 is TGCAGTGCTAGAAAAAGTAGCGGGGGGACCGGGGAGCTGTTTTTT. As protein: CSARKSSGGTGELFF.

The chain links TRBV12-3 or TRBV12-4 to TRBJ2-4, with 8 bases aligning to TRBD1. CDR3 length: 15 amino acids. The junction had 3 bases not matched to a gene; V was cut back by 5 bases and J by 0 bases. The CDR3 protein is CASSQDREAKNIQYF. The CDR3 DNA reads TGTGCCAGCAGTCAGGACAGGGAAGCCAAAAACATTCAGTACTTC.

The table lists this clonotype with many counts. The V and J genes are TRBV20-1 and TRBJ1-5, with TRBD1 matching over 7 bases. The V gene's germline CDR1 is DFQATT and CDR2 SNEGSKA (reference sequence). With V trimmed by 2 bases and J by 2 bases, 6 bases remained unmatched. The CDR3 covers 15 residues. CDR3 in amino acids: CSARPGTVGNQPQHF. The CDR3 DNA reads TGCAGTGCTAGACCCGGGACAGTCGGCAATCAGCCCCAGCATTTT.

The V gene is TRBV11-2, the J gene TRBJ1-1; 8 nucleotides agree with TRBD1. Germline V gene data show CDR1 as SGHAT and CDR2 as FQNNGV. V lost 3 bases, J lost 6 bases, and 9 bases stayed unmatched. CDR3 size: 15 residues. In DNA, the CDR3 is TGTGCCAGCAGCTTTACAGGGGGGAGGAGGGCTGAAGCTTTCTTT. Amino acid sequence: CASSFTGGRRAEAFF.

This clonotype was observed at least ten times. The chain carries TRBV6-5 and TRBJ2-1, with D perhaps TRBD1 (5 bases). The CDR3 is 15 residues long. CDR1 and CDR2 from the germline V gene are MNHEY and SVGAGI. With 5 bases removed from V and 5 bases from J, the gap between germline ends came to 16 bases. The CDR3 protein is CASSPDSYLDNEQFF. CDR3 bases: TGTGCCAGCAGTCCTGACAGTTACCTGGACAATGAGCAGTTCTTC.

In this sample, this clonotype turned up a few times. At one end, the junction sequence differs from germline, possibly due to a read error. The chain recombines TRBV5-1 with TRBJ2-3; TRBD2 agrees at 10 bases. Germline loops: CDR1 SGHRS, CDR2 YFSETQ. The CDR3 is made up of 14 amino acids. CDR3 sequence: CAGSPGLATDTQYF. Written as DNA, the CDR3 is TGCGCCGGCAGCCCGGGACTAGCGACAGATACGCAGTATTTT.

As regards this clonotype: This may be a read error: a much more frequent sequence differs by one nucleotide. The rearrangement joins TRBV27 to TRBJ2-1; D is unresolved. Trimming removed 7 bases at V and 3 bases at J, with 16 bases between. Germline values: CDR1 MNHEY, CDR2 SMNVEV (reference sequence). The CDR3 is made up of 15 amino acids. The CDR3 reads CASKLGSVFYNEQFF. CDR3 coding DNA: TGTGCCAGCAAACTTGGTTCCGTCTTCTACAATGAGCAGTTCTTC.

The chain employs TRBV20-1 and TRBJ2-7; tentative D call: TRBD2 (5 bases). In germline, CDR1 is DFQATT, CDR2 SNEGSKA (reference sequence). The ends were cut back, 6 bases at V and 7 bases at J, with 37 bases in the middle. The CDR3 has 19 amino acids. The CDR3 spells CSAPGLRPTSSRSYNEQYF. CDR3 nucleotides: TGCAGTGCCCCTGGACTCAGGCCCACCTCTAGCAGATCCTACAATGAGCAGTACTTC.

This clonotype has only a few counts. The CDR3 DNA is TGTGCCAGCAGCCGATCCAGGGGCTACAATCAGCCCCAGCATTTT. Translating gives CASSRSRGYNQPQHF. The V gene is TRBV7-2, the J gene TRBJ1-5; TRBD1 is a possible D gene (6 bases). This CDR3 comprises 15 residues. V lost 5 bases, J lost 3 bases, and 14 bases lay in between. The V gene's germline CDR1 is SGHTA and CDR2 FQGNSA.

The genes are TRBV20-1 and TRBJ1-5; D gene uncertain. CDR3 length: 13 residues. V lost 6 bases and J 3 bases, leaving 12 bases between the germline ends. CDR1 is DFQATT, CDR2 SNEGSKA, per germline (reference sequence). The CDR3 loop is CSATSVVNQPQHF. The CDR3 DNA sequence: TGCAGTGCAACCAGTGTCGTCAATCAGCCCCAGCATTTT.

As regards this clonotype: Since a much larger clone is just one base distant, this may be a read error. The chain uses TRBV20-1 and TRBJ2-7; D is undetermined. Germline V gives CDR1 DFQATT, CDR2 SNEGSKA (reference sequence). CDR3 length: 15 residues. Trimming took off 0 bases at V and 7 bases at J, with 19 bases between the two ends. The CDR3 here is CSARDGHVSYNEQYF. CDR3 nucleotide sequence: TGCAGTGCTAGAGATGGCCACGTCTCCTACAATGAGCAGTACTTC.